These 18 T cell receptor beta chains share one sample of origin, sequenced in a study of shared clonotypes between healthy human individuals (dated by TCRdb to about 2020). The method was the immunoSEQ multiplex PCR assay. Here the immuneACCESS table is served through TCRdb, limited to in-frame sequences with V and J called. Missing clones are a known gap in these copies; in checked studies unresolved V genes cover under half, and the rest lacks a known reason. The sample records some 2 million clones, roughly 94% of which are singletons. The ten largest clones capture 1% to 1.3% of the sample. CD8 naive samples were obtained by positive selection for CCR7 among CD45RO-negative cells, yielding a CD45RA+CCR7+ population from which TemRA cells were excluded. Sequences were obtained from naive CD8+ T cells sorted from blood. The sample's cell subset or site, from its label and the paper: CD45RA+CCR7+. The receptor set was obtained from a young man in good health.

V is TRBV7-9 and J is TRBJ2-1; D is tentatively TRBD1 or TRBD2 (6 bases each). Looked up from germline, CDR1 is SEHNR and CDR2 is FQNEAQ (reference sequence). V gave up 4 bases and J gave up 4 bases, with 14 bases separating them. The CDR3 loop spans 15 amino acids. The CDR3 DNA reads as TGTGCCAGCAGCTCGGGGGCCACCCTTTACAATGAGCAGTTCTTC. Residues: CASSSGATLYNEQFF.

The gene calls are TRBV5-4 and TRBJ1-1; no reliable D call. The CDR3 loop spans 14 amino acids. V shed 0 bases and J shed 6 bases, with 12 bases lying between them. The germline V gene has CDR1 SGHNT and CDR2 YYREEE (reference sequence). Here the CDR3 reads CASSLGMGVPEAFF. Written as DNA, the CDR3 is TGTGCCAGCAGCTTGGGGATGGGTGTCCCTGAAGCTTTCTTT.

J is TRBJ1-6 and V is TRBV19; a weak D match, TRBD1 (6 bases). This CDR3 contains 16 residues. V lost 8 bases to trimming and J lost 4 bases, with 18 bases between them. Germline V gene lookup returns CDR1 LNHDA and CDR2 SQIVND (reference sequence). CDR3 DNA: TGTGCCAGTGGGGACATTTTTGATACTTATAATTCACCCCTCCACTTT. Its protein is CASGDIFDTYNSPLHF.

V gene TRBV10-3 combines with J gene TRBJ1-2; D unclear. Trimming took off 10 bases at V and 10 bases at J, with 13 bases between the two ends. The CDR3 contains 10 residues. The V gene's germline CDR1 is ENHRY and CDR2 SYGVKD. In DNA, the CDR3 is TGTGCCACCGAAGGAATTGTCTACACCTTC. It specifies CATEGIVYTF.

The chain joins TRBV4-3 to TRBJ2-7; D ambiguous. Trimming removed 0 bases at V and 7 bases at J, with 16 bases between. The CDR3 is 15 amino acids. Germline CDR1 LGHNA, CDR2 YSLEER. The chain's CDR3 is CASSQDRNSLPEQYF. Here the CDR3 DNA reads TGCGCCAGCAGCCAAGATCGAAACTCCCTTCCGGAGCAGTACTTC.

This clone has a single count. This chain joins TRBV9 and TRBJ2-1; the D gene is possibly TRBD1 (6 bases). The CDR3 totals 15 residues. Trimming cost V 2 bases and J 8 bases, with 17 bases left between them. Germline CDR1 is SGDLS and CDR2 is YYNGEE. In DNA form, the CDR3 reads TGTGCCAGCAGCGTGGAAGCCGCAGGGGACGATGAGCAGTTCTTC. Its translation: CASSVEAAGDDEQFF.

A note on this clone: Other DNA sequences in the sample encode the same CDR3. The chain links TRBV6-5 to TRBJ2-7; the D gene is possibly TRBD2 (5 bases). V was cut by 6 bases and J by 2 bases, with 11 bases left in between. CDR3 size: 13 residues. Germline-derived CDR1 and CDR2 are MNHEY and SVGAGI. This chain's CDR3 is CASSPGLTYEQYF. In DNA form, the CDR3 reads TGTGCCAGCAGCCCCGGACTTACCTACGAGCAGTACTTC.

This clone was detected once. The V gene is TRBV7-9, the J gene TRBJ2-5, with D perhaps matching TRBD2 (6 bases). The germline V gene encodes CDR1 SEHNR and CDR2 FQNEAQ (reference sequence). The CDR3 is 14 residues long. The V end was cut by 7 bases, the J end by 5 bases, with 17 bases between. As DNA, the CDR3 is TGTGCCAGCACCCCTCGGTGGGGGGAGGAGACCCAGTACTTC. This translates into CASTPRWGEETQYF.

This clone was observed once. The V gene is TRBV18, the J gene TRBJ2-7; 8 bases match TRBD1. V gave up 3 bases and J gave up 4 bases; unmatched junction bases: 8. This CDR3 contains 15 residues. Germline lookup yields CDR1 KGHSH and CDR2 LQKENI. DNA for the CDR3: TGTGCCAGCTCACCCCAGGACAGGGTAGGGTACGAGCAGTACTTC. Protein product: CASSPQDRVGYEQYF.

Concerning this clone itself: The sample holds other DNA sequences that translate to the same CDR3. The chain joins TRBV30 to TRBJ2-7; TRBD1 agrees at 12 bases. After removal of 1 base from V and 6 bases from J, the junction contained 4 bases not matched to a gene. The germline V gene has CDR1 GTSNPN and CDR2 SVGIG (reference sequence). This CDR3 is 14 amino acids long. CDR3 loop: CAWSAGQGASEQYF. The CDR3 bases are TGTGCCTGGAGTGCGGGACAGGGGGCAAGCGAGCAGTACTTC.

The chain carries TRBV29-1 and TRBJ1-1, with 7 bases identical to TRBD1. The CDR3 contains 13 residues. V lost 7 bases and J lost 5; bases outside the gene matches: 10. The germline gives CDR1 SQVTM, CDR2 ANQGSEA. In nucleotides, the CDR3 is TGCAGCGGCCGAACAGGGGTGGGTACTGAAGCTTTCTTT. Translating gives CSGRTGVGTEAFF.

This clone has just one count. The V call is TRBV10-2, the J call TRBJ1-1, with D possibly TRBD1 on 5 matching bases. The germline V gene has CDR1 WSHSY and CDR2 SAAADI. This CDR3 has 14 residues. V dropped 3 bases and J dropped 5 bases, with 13 bases sitting between them. CDR3 bases: TGCGCCAGCAGTGATCGAGTTGAGGGGACTGAAGCTTTCTTT. It translates to CASSDRVEGTEAFF.

The V gene is TRBV18, the J gene TRBJ1-6; D uncertain. The germline V and J ends were trimmed by 3 bases and 10 bases, with 16 bases remaining between them. The length of the CDR3 is 15 residues. Germline assignment: CDR1 KGHSH and CDR2 LQKENI. CDR3 residues: CASSPLIGTGSPLHF. The CDR3 DNA sequence: TGTGCCAGCTCACCCCTTATTGGAACGGGATCACCCCTCCACTTT.

The V and J genes are TRBV28 and TRBJ1-2; D possibly corresponds to TRBD1 (5 bases). The CDR3 is 10 residues long. The germline V gene has CDR1 MDHEN and CDR2 SYDVKM. V shed 8 bases and J shed 6 bases, with 7 bases lying between them. CDR3 residues: CASGGDGYTF. As DNA, the CDR3 is TGTGCCAGCGGGGGGGATGGCTACACCTTC.

The chain links TRBV4-3 to TRBJ2-7; 8 bases are a match to TRBD2. Germline values: CDR1 LGHNA, CDR2 YSLEER. CDR3 length equals 15 residues. The J segment lost 3 bases and the V segment lost 1 base, leaving 5 bases of the junction unmatched. The CDR3 nucleotides read TGCGCCAGCAGCCAAGCCCGAGCGGGAGACTACGAGCAGTACTTC. Translated: CASSQARAGDYEQYF.

This clone was detected only once. The chain couples TRBV27 to TRBJ2-1; D might be TRBD2 (6 bases). Germline assignment: CDR1 MNHEY and CDR2 SMNVEV (reference sequence). CDR3 size: 17 residues. Trimming removed 3 bases at V and 9 bases at J, with 24 bases between. The CDR3 bases are TGTGCCAGCAGTTTCCGCCCCACTAGCTGGTCTTGGAGTGAGCAGTTCTTC. It yields the protein CASSFRPTSWSWSEQFF.

This clone was observed a single time. CDR3 DNA sequence: TGTGCCAGCAGTTCCCCAGTAGATCCAAACAATGAGCAGTTCTTC. It translates to CASSSPVDPNNEQFF. The rearrangement uses TRBV7-9 and TRBJ2-1; D not resolved. Looked up from germline, CDR1 is SEHNR and CDR2 is FQNEAQ (reference sequence). The CDR3 is made up of 15 amino acids. V dropped 6 bases and J dropped 5 bases, with 17 bases sitting between them.

This chain connects TRBV2 to TRBJ1-3; maybe TRBD1 (5 bases). Germline V gene sequence: CDR1 SNHLY, CDR2 FYNNEI. The CDR3 extends over 14 amino acids. The V and J ends lost 7 bases and 2 bases respectively, with 12 bases between them. In nucleotides, the CDR3 is TGTGCCAGCACAGCAGGGTGGACTGGAAACACCATATATTTT. Its protein product is CASTAGWTGNTIYF.